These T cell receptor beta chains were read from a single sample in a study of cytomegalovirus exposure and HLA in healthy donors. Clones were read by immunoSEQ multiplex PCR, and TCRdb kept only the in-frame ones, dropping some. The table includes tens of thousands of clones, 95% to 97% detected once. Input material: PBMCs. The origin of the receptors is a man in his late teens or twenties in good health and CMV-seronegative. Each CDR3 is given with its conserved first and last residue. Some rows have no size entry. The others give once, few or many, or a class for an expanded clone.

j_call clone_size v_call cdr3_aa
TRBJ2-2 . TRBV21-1 CASSKALNGQGARHRGAVF
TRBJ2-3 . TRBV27 CASSPGLAGGRGTDTQYF
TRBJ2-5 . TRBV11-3 CASSLAAGGETQYF
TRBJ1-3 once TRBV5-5 CASSSDRGLGNTIYF
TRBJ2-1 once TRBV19 CASSPDTTLRNEQFF
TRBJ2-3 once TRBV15 CATSRDVLRSVSTDTQYF
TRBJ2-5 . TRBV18 CASSLTGTGGETQYF
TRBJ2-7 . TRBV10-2 CASSDRVNEQYF
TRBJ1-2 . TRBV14 CASSTRGTNYGYTF
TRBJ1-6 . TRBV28 CASSLRNSPLHF
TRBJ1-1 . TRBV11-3 CASSQTGGTEAFF
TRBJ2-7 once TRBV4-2 CASSQVGESGTGPYEQYF
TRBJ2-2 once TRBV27 CASSRRGSGTGELFF
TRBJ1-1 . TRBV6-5 CASSLNRDTEAFF
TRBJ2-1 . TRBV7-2 CASSVTGVEQFF
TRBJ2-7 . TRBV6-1 CASSTTGGPREQYF
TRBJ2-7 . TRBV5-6 CASSLRTGGLSYEQYF
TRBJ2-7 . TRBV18 CASSPPGTGVDEQYF
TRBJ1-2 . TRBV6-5 CASSYLEGNYGYTF
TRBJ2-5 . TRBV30 CASWGPQETQYF
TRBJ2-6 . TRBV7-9 CASSVSGTADSGANVLTF
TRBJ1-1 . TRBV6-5 CASTSRAGRVTEAFF
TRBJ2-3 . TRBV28 CASNRVGGTDTQYF
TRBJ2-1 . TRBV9 CASSAGGGENNEQFF
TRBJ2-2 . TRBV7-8 CASSPPGTGNTGELFF
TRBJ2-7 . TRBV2 CASSERTRNQYF
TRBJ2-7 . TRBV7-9 CASSSDSRGYEQYF
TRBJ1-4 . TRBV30 CAWSVPRGYNEKLFF
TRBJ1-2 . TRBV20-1 CSAKEVPYTF
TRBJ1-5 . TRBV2 CASSYQGEDQPQHF
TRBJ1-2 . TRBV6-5 CASSSRQGYTF
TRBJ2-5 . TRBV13 CASSLARETQYF
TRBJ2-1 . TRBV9 CASSDLGLHNEQFF
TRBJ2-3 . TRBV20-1 CSASLDTQYF
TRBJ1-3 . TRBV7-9 CASSPSGGGDGNTIYF
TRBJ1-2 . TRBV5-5 CASSLDPGQDNYGYTF
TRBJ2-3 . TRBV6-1 CASSGLAGGPDTQYF
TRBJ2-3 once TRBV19 CASSVTGGGTDTQYF
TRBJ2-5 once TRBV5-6 CASSLVTGVLQETQYF
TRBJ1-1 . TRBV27 CASSSQKQVNTEAFF
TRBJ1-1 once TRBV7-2 CASSLGFQNTEAFF
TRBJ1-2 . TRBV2 CASSVQGADYGYTF
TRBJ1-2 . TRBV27 CASSSRQGGNYGYTF
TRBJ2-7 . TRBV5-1 CASSLATGTGASEQYF
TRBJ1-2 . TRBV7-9 CASSLAGTSGTMDYGYTF
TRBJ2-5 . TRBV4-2 CASSQDGAGGPETQYF
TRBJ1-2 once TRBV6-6 CASSRGTGRGYTF